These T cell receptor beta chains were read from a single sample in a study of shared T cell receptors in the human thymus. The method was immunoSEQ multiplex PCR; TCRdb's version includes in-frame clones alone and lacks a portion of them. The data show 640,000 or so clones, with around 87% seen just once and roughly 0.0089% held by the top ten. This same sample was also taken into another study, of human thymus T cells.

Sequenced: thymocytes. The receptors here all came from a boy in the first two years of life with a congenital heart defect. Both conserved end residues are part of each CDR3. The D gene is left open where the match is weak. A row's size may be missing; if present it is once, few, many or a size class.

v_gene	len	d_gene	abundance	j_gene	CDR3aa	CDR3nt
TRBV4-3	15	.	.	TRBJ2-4	CASSQDTGNKNIQYF	TGCGCCAGCAGCCAAGATACAGGGAACAAAAACATTCAGTACTTC
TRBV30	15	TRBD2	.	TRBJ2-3	CAWRTSGRGADTQYF	TGTGCCTGGAGGACTAGCGGGAGGGGGGCAGATACGCAGTATTTT
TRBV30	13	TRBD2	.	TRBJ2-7	CAFPQRGAYEQYF	TGTGCCTTTCCCCAGCGGGGGGCCTACGAGCAGTACTTC
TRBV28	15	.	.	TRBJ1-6	CASSEPGTYNSPLHF	TGTGCCAGCAGTGAACCTGGCACCTATAATTCACCCCTCCACTTT
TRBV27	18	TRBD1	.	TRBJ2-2	CASSLTKNLTGATGELFF	TGTGCCAGCAGTTTAACCAAAAACTTGACAGGGGCCACCGGGGAGCTGTTTTTT
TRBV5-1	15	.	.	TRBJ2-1	CASSLTPGFINEQFF	TGCGCCAGCAGCTTGACGCCGGGGTTTATCAATGAGCAGTTCTTC
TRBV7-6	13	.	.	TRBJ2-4	CASSGGAKNIQYF	TGTGCCAGCAGTGGGGGGGCCAAAAACATTCAGTACTTC
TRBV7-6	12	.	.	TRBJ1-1	CASSSFNTEAFF	TGTGCCAGCAGCTCATTTAACACTGAAGCTTTCTTT
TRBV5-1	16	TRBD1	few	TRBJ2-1	CASSLAGQGLQNEQFF	TGCGCCAGCAGCTTGGCGGGACAGGGTCTACAGAATGAGCAGTTCTTC
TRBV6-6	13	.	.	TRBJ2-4	CASLDRAKNIQYF	TGTGCCAGCCTAGACAGGGCCAAAAACATTCAGTACTTC
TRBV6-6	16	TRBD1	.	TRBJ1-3	CASSYSGDSSGNTIYF	TGTGCCAGCAGTTACTCAGGGGACAGCTCTGGAAACACCATATATTTT
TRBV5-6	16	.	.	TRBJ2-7	CASSGVRGKYAYEQYF	TGTGCCAGCAGCGGGGTTCGCGGGAAATACGCCTACGAGCAGTACTTC
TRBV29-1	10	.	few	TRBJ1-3	CSVMSNTIYF	TGCAGCGTTATGAGTAACACCATATATTTT
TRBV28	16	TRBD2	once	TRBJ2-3	CASSTVPGLLPDTQYF	TGTGCCAGCAGCACCGTTCCGGGACTACTCCCAGATACGCAGTATTTT
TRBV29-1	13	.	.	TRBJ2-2	CSVEAGNTGELFF	TGCAGCGTTGAGGCGGGAAACACCGGGGAGCTGTTTTTT
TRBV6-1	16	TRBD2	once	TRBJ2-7	CASSQALAGGRYEQYF	TGTGCCAGCAGTCAAGCCCTAGCGGGGGGCCGCTACGAGCAGTACTTC
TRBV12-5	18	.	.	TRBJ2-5	CASGLVGRVYEGEETQYF	TGTGCTAGTGGTTTGGTAGGAAGAGTGTATGAAGGGGAAGAGACCCAGTACTTC
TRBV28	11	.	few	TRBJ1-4	CASSWGRKLFF	TGTGCCAGCAGTTGGGGGCGAAAACTGTTTTTT
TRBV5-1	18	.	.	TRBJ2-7	CASSFDSPDCLESYEQYF	TGCGCCAGCAGCTTTGACTCCCCGGACTGCCTGGAATCCTACGAGCAGTACTTC
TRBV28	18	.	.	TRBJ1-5	CASSDYRAAGESNQPQHF	TGTGCCAGCAGCGATTACAGAGCGGCAGGAGAAAGCAATCAGCCCCAGCATTTT
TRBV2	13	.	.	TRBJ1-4	CAWGPGGNEKLFF	TGTGCCTGGGGGCCGGGGGGCAACGAAAAACTGTTTTTT
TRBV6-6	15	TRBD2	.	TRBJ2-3	CASRSRRGALDTQYF	TGTGCCAGCCGTTCAAGGCGGGGGGCGTTGGATACGCAGTATTTT
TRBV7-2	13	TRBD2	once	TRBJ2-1	CASSSTSGSTLFF	TGTGCCAGCAGCTCGACTAGCGGGAGTACGTTGTTCTTC
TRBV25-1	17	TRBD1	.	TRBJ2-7	CASSDRDRGLGDYEQYF	TGTGCCAGCAGTGACCGGGACAGGGGCCTTGGGGACTACGAGCAGTACTTC
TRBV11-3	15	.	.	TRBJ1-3	CASSPHSGPGNTIYF	TGTGCCAGCAGCCCGCACTCGGGTCCTGGAAACACCATATATTTT
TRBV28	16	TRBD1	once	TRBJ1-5	CASSLPGTGGREPQHF	TGTGCCAGCAGCCTCCCAGGGACAGGGGGCAGGGAGCCCCAGCATTTT
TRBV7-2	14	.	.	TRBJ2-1	CASSRTTGRREQFF	TGTGCCAGCAGCCGGACGACAGGCCGAAGGGAGCAGTTCTTC
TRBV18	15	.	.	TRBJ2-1	CASSPDQGTYNEQFF	TGTGCCAGCTCACCGGATCAGGGAACCTACAATGAGCAGTTCTTC
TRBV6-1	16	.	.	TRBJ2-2	CASSEWGRGETGELFF	TGTGCCAGCAGTGAATGGGGCAGGGGGGAAACCGGGGAGCTGTTTTTT
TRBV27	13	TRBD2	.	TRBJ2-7	CASSLGLATEQYF	TGTGCCAGCAGTTTAGGACTAGCTACTGAGCAGTACTTC
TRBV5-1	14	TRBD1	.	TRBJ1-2	CASSLGGTAYGYTF	TGCGCCAGCAGCTTGGGAGGGACAGCCTATGGCTACACCTTC
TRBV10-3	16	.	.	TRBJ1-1	CAIREAGRGLNTEAFF	TGTGCCATCCGGGAGGCAGGAAGGGGACTGAACACTGAAGCTTTCTTT
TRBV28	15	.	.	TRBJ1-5	CASSLCRLEGQPQHF	TGTGCCAGCAGTTTATGTAGACTTGAGGGACAGCCCCAGCATTTT
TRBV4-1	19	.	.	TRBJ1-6	CASSQATGRGDSYNSPLHF	TGCGCCAGCAGCCAAGCTACCGGGCGGGGGGATTCCTATAATTCACCCCTCCACTTT
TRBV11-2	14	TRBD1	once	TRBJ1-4	CASSTQGRDEKLFF	TGTGCCAGCAGTACACAGGGGCGCGATGAAAAACTGTTTTTT
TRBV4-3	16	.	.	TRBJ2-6	CASGRRWESGANVLTF	TGCGCCAGTGGGAGGCGTTGGGAGTCTGGGGCCAACGTCCTGACTTTC
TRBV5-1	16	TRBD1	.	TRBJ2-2	CASSFDRGLDTGELFF	TGCGCCAGCAGCTTCGACAGGGGGCTAGACACCGGGGAGCTGTTTTTT
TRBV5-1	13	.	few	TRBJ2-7	CASSWREPYEQYF	TGCGCCAGCAGTTGGCGGGAACCCTACGAGCAGTACTTC
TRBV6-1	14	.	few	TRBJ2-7	CASSERHESYEQYF	TGTGCCAGCAGTGAACGACACGAATCCTACGAGCAGTACTTC
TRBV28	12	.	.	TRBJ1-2	CASSSRGFGYTF	TGTGCCAGCAGTTCCAGGGGTTTTGGCTACACCTTC
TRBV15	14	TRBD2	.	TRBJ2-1	CATGGREYVGEQFF	TGTGCCACAGGTGGGCGGGAGTATGTCGGCGAGCAGTTCTTC